A single sample is the source of the 14 T cell receptor beta chains below, sequenced in a study of blood T cell repertoires in COVID-19. Repertoires were generated with immunoSEQ multiplex PCR, while TCRdb's copy carries only in-frame clones and drops some. The data contain approximately 60,000 clones, 65% to 85% of them singletons. Sequences were obtained from peripheral blood. The receptor source for this set is a man aged 65-85 years with active COVID-19.

The chain is built from TRBV7-2 and TRBJ2-3; perhaps TRBD2 as D (6 bases). The germline CDR1 and CDR2 sequences are SGHTA and FQGNSA. Deletions cut 5 bases from V and 0 bases from J, with 15 bases between. CDR3 length equals 16 residues. CDR3 DNA: TGTGCCAGCAGCACTCGACTAGGGACTAGCACAGATACGCAGTATTTT. Translation gives CASSTRLGTSTDTQYF. The whole variable domain, remainder taken from reference TRBV7-2 and TRBJ2-3, is GAGVSQSPSNKVTEKGKDVELRCDPISGHTALYWYRQSLGQGLEFLIYFQGNSAPDKSGLPSDRFSAERTGGSVSTLTIQRTQQEDSAVYLCASSTRLGTSTDTQYFGPGTRLTVL.

V usage is TRBV4-2 and J usage is TRBJ2-2; 9 bases fit TRBD2. Trimming removed 3 bases from V and 5 bases from J; junction bases left unmatched: 7. Germline V CDR1 and CDR2: LGHNA, YNFKEQ. CDR3 size: 16 residues. The CDR3 here is CASSQARTSATGELFF. CDR3 bases: TGTGCCAGCAGCCAGGCTAGGACTAGCGCAACCGGGGAGCTGTTTTTT.

The CDR3 DNA reads TGTGCCAGCAGTTTCTCGACAGGAAATAATGAAAAACTGTTTTTT. Its translation is CASSFSTGNNEKLFF. V and J are TRBV28 and TRBJ1-4, with D perhaps TRBD1 (6 bases). CDR3 length: 15 amino acids. Trimming took off 3 bases at V and 4 bases at J, with 12 bases between the two ends. CDR1 and CDR2 (germline): MDHEN, SYDVKM.

V usage is TRBV5-4 and J usage is TRBJ2-3; TRBD1 aligns across 7 bases. The J segment lost 5 bases and the V segment lost 4 bases, leaving 7 bases of the junction unmatched. The germline V gene has CDR1 SGHNT and CDR2 YYREEE (reference sequence). The CDR3 length is 14 residues. CDR3 loop: CASSLGTGEDTQYF. DNA for the CDR3: TGTGCCAGCAGCCTTGGAACAGGGGAAGATACGCAGTATTTT.

The chain is built from TRBV11-2 and TRBJ2-1; TRBD2 agrees at 13 bases. V trimming: 6 bases; J trimming: 7 bases; junction bases outside the gene matches: 6. CDR1 is SGHAT and CDR2 is FQNNGV in the germline V gene. The CDR3 spans 15 residues. CDR3 loop: CASSLLAGGINEQFF. The CDR3 region has the DNA TGTGCCAGCAGTCTACTAGCGGGAGGGATTAATGAGCAGTTCTTC.

J is TRBJ2-1 and V is TRBV4-1; maybe TRBD2 (5 bases). Germline CDR1 is MGHRA and CDR2 is YSYEKL. The CDR3 is 18 residues long. The V gene lost 2 bases and the J gene lost 6 bases, with 23 bases spanning the gap. The CDR3 here is CASSQPPLKRRGGNEQFF. The CDR3 DNA is TGCGCCAGCAGCCAACCCCCGCTGAAGCGGAGAGGAGGCAATGAGCAGTTCTTC.

The rearrangement uses TRBV6-6 and TRBJ1-1; possibly TRBD1 for D (5 bases). CDR1 is MNHNY and CDR2 is SVGAGI in the germline V gene (reference sequence). Trimming took off 2 bases at V and 3 bases at J, with 7 bases between the two ends. The CDR3 spans 13 residues. CDR3 in amino acids: CASSYKTDTEAFF. CDR3 bases: TGTGCCAGCAGTTACAAGACAGACACTGAAGCTTTCTTT.

This chain joins TRBV29-1 and TRBJ2-5; D not resolved. Per the germline V gene, CDR1 is SQVTM and CDR2 is ANQGSEA. The CDR3 spans 13 residues. The ends were cut back, 6 bases at V and 5 bases at J, with 16 bases in the middle. The CDR3 reads CSVEPGRRETQYF. CDR3 bases: TGCAGCGTCGAGCCAGGCCGTAGGGAGACCCAGTACTTC.

J is TRBJ2-1 and V is TRBV7-2; 8 bases are shared with TRBD1. J gave up 3 bases and V 5 bases, and 6 bases lay outside the gene matches. CDR1 is SGHTA and CDR2 is FQGNSA in the germline V gene. The CDR3 extends over 15 amino acids. The DNA for the CDR3 is TGTGCCAGCAGCCTAACGACAGGGGTCTACAATGAGCAGTTCTTC. Translation gives CASSLTTGVYNEQFF.

The rearrangement joins TRBV4-3 to TRBJ1-1; D perhaps matches TRBD1 (5 bases). In germline, CDR1 is LGHNA, CDR2 YSLEER. The CDR3 length is 15 residues. Deletions cut 1 base from V and 8 bases from J, with 17 bases between. CDR3 sequence (DNA): TGCGCCAGCAGCCAAGCGCTCAATCAGGGAACGGAAGCTTTCTTT. Translated, it gives CASSQALNQGTEAFF.

This chain links TRBV6-5 with TRBJ2-4; D is ambiguous. The CDR3 is made up of 14 amino acids. The V gene lost 0 bases and the J gene lost 5 bases, with 8 bases spanning the gap. Germline CDR1 MNHEY, CDR2 SVGAGI. CDR3 loop: CASSYSVQENIQYF. The DNA of the CDR3 is TGTGCCAGCAGTTACTCGGTACAAGAAAACATTCAGTACTTC.

V is TRBV9 and J is TRBJ2-6; D remains ambiguous. Germline V gene lookup returns CDR1 SGDLS and CDR2 YYNGEE. The CDR3 consists of 16 residues. Trimming left V 0 bases short and J 0 bases short, with 7 bases between. This chain's CDR3 is CASSVVRSSGANVLTF. The CDR3 DNA follows: TGTGCCAGCAGCGTAGTCCGTAGCTCTGGGGCCAACGTCCTGACTTTC.

This rearrangement joins TRBV5-6 to TRBJ2-7; possible D gene TRBD2, 5 bases. The CDR3 contains 13 residues. Germline CDR1 SGHDT, CDR2 YYEEEE. V shed 4 bases and J shed 5 bases, with 13 bases lying between them. DNA of the CDR3: TGTGCCAGCAGCCGAGGGCCGAGGAACGAGCAGTACTTC. Its protein product is CASSRGPRNEQYF.

This chain connects TRBV12-3 or TRBV12-4 to TRBJ2-7; D call uncertain. The V and J ends lost 1 base and 6 bases respectively, with 7 bases between them. The CDR3 extends over 12 amino acids. In DNA form, the CDR3 reads TGTGCCAGCAGTTTAGTAAAGCTCGAGCAGTACTTC. As protein: CASSLVKLEQYF.